These 24 T cell receptor beta chains originate from one sample sequenced in a study of blood T cell repertoires in COVID-19. Profiling relied on immunoSEQ multiplex PCR, and the TCRdb table lists in-frame clones only, not all of them. The data contain under 200,000 clones, 70% to 90% of them singletons. Sequencing was performed on peripheral blood. These receptor sequences come from a man between 60 and 75 years old with active or convalescent COVID-19.

Remarks on this clone: At the DNA level, this CDR3 is encoded by other sequences in the same sample as well. This chain uses TRBV5-1 with TRBJ1-1; D not resolved. The V and J ends lost 4 bases and 3 bases respectively, with 10 bases between them. The CDR3 runs to 13 residues. From germline, CDR1 is SGHRS and CDR2 YFSETQ. Here the CDR3 reads CASSLKLDTEAFF. CDR3 sequence (DNA): TGCGCCAGCAGCCTAAAGTTAGACACTGAAGCTTTCTTT.

This chain joins TRBV19 and TRBJ1-5; D uncertain. The V end lost 6 bases, the J end lost 6 bases, and 12 bases lay between the germline ends. The CDR3 length is 13 residues. Germline V lookup: CDR1 LNHDA, CDR2 SQIVND (reference sequence). The CDR3 here is CASRELGGQPQHF. The DNA of the CDR3 is TGTGCCAGTAGGGAGCTCGGCGGTCAGCCCCAGCATTTT.

The chain employs TRBV5-6 and TRBJ1-4; 10 positions match TRBD1. Looked up from germline, CDR1 is SGHDT and CDR2 is YYEEEE. The CDR3 consists of 15 residues. V lost 4 bases, J lost 7 bases, and 7 bases stayed unmatched. The CDR3 sequence: CASSPKGTGAEKLFF. In nucleotides, the CDR3 is TGTGCCAGCAGCCCGAAGGGGACAGGGGCTGAAAAACTGTTTTTT. Full variable domain (rest looked up from reference TRBV5-6 and TRBJ1-4): DAGVTQSPTHLIKTRGQQVTLRCSPKSGHDTVSWYQQALGQGPQFIFQYYEEEERQRGNFPDRFSGHQFPNYSSELNVNALLLGDSALYLCASSPKGTGAEKLFFGSGTQLSVL.

The chain employs TRBV5-1 and TRBJ1-4; TRBD1 matches 8 bases. CDR1 and CDR2 (germline): SGHRS, YFSETQ. With 5 bases clipped from V and 7 bases from J, the junction kept 10 bases outside the gene matches. The CDR3 runs to 15 residues. This CDR3 reads CASSDPQGATEKLFF. The CDR3 DNA reads TGCGCCAGCAGTGACCCCCAGGGGGCTACTGAAAAACTGTTTTTT.

In regard to this clone: At the DNA level, this CDR3 is encoded by other sequences in the same sample as well. The chain links TRBV5-1 to TRBJ1-6; 11 bases are shared with TRBD1. Germline loops: CDR1 SGHRS, CDR2 YFSETQ. With 3 bases clipped from V and 8 bases from J, the junction kept 1 base outside the gene matches. The CDR3 totals 14 residues. CDR3 nucleotide sequence: TGCGCCAGCAGCTCGGGACAGGGGGATTCACCCCTCCACTTT. Translation: CASSSGQGDSPLHF. Combining the CDR3 with reference TRBV5-1 and TRBJ1-6 gives the whole variable domain KAGVTQTPRYLIKTRGQQVTLSCSPISGHRSVSWYQQTPGQGLQFLFEYFSETQRNKGNFPGRFSGRQFSNSRSEMNVSTLELGDSALYLCASSSGQGDSPLHFGNGTRLTVT.

The V call is TRBV2, the J call TRBJ2-3; possible D gene TRBD1, 6 bases. CDR1 and CDR2 from the germline V gene are SNHLY and FYNNEI. Trimming stripped 7 bases from V and 4 bases from J, with 18 bases between. The CDR3 runs 15 residues. CDR3: CASNQGRGIPDTQYF. In DNA, the CDR3 is TGTGCCAGCAATCAGGGCAGGGGAATCCCAGATACGCAGTATTTT.

This chain joins TRBV19 and TRBJ2-2, with a tentative D call TRBD1 (6 bases). Germline V gene sequence: CDR1 LNHDA, CDR2 SQIVND (reference sequence). The CDR3 loop spans 16 amino acids. Trimming cost V 4 bases and J 5 bases, with 17 bases left between them. The CDR3 bases are TGTGCCAGTAGTACACTCGCTTCACAGGGTACCGGGGAGCTGTTTTTT. Its protein is CASSTLASQGTGELFF.

The chain uses TRBV7-7 and TRBJ1-5; D unclear. Trimming pared 0 bases from V and 5 bases from J, leaving 5 bases between. The germline V gene has CDR1 SSHAT and CDR2 FNYEAQ (reference sequence). CDR3 length: 13 residues. CDR3 coding DNA: TGTGCCAGCAGCTTAGCACGGGATCAGCCCCAGCATTTT. Translation gives CASSLARDQPQHF.

V usage is TRBV3-1 (or the pseudogene TRBV3-2) and J usage is TRBJ1-4; D remains ambiguous. V gave up 1 base and J gave up 8 bases, with 5 bases separating them. The CDR3 spans 12 residues. Germline V CDR1 and CDR2: LGHDT, YNNKEL (reference sequence). CDR3 protein: CASSQGGEKLFF. For the CDR3, the DNA is TGTGCCAGCAGCCAAGGCGGAGAAAAACTGTTTTTT.

The rearrangement uses TRBV21-1 and TRBJ2-7; TRBD2 is taken as the D call from the table, unchecked against the DNA. TRBV21-1 is deemed a pseudogene. The CDR3 spans 15 residues. The CDR3 protein is CASSNGTSGGYEQYF. The CDR3 region has the DNA TGTGCCAGCAGCAACGGGACTAGCGGGGGCTACGAGCAGTACTTC.

Comments on this clone: Other DNA sequences in this specimen translate into the identical CDR3. The genes are TRBV5-1 and TRBJ2-5; 12 nucleotides agree with TRBD2. Germline lookup yields CDR1 SGHRS and CDR2 YFSETQ. This CDR3 spans 15 amino acids. After removal of 0 bases from V and 5 bases from J, the junction contained 2 bases not matched to a gene. The CDR3 spells CASSLALAGGETQYF. CDR3 in DNA: TGCGCCAGCAGCTTGGCCCTAGCGGGGGGGGAGACCCAGTACTTC.

This chain links TRBV4-1 with TRBJ1-5; no clear D. CDR1 MGHRA and CDR2 YSYEKL come from the germline V gene. CDR3 size: 17 residues. Trimming left V 0 bases short and J 1 base short, with 13 bases between. CDR3 DNA: TGCGCCAGCAGCCAAGATCCAGGCCGGATAAGCAATCAGCCCCAGCATTTT. Its translation: CASSQDPGRISNQPQHF.

The chain is built from TRBV7-9 and TRBJ2-3, with D hard to call. Trimming removed 4 bases from V and 11 bases from J, with 16 bases in between. Germline CDR1 reads SEHNR; CDR2 reads FQNEAQ (reference sequence). CDR3 length: 13 residues. DNA for the CDR3: TGTGCCAGCAGCTCCAAGTCGGCTAGATGGCAGTATTTT. As protein: CASSSKSARWQYF.

This chain joins TRBV7-3 and TRBJ2-1; 8 nucleotides match TRBD1. The CDR3 is 15 amino acids. Germline assignment: CDR1 SGHTA and CDR2 FQGTGA. V lost 1 base to trimming and J lost 9 bases; unmatched junction nucleotides: 8. CDR3 sequence reads: CASSLMSGGLSEQFF. The DNA of the CDR3 is TGTGCCAGCAGCTTAATGTCAGGGGGCTTAAGTGAGCAGTTCTTC.

The rearrangement joins TRBV2 to TRBJ1-4, with D uncertain. CDR1 is SNHLY, CDR2 FYNNEI, per germline. V dropped 5 bases and J dropped 8 bases, with 15 bases sitting between them. This CDR3 has 14 amino acids. The CDR3 DNA reads TGTGCCAGCAGTACCGGGAACGCCGGGGAAAAACTGTTTTTT. It specifies CASSTGNAGEKLFF.

The chain joins TRBV27 to TRBJ1-6, with 7 bases matching TRBD1. V was pared by 5 bases and J by 10 bases, with 8 bases of the junction left unmatched. Germline-derived CDR1 and CDR2 are MNHEY and SMNVEV (reference sequence). The CDR3 is 14 amino acids. The CDR3 loop reads CASSPRQGTSPLHF. The CDR3 DNA reads TGTGCCAGCAGTCCCAGACAGGGCACCTCACCCCTCCACTTT.

V and J are TRBV6-2 or TRBV6-3 and TRBJ2-1; D possibly corresponds to TRBD1 (6 bases). Germline lookup yields CDR1 MNHEY and CDR2 SVGEGT. The CDR3 sequence is 14 residues long. V lost 2 bases and J 6 bases, leaving 11 bases between the germline ends. DNA of the CDR3: TGTGCCAGCAGTTACGTCACAGGGATCAATGAGCAGTTCTTC. Translated, it gives CASSYVTGINEQFF.

CDR3 in amino acids: CASSLGGGAEKLFF. In DNA, the CDR3 is TGCGCCAGCAGCTTGGGCGGGGGAGCTGAAAAACTGTTTTTT. The chain has TRBV5-1 and TRBJ1-4, with D possibly TRBD1 on 5 matching bases. Trimming removed 0 bases at V and 7 bases at J, with 10 bases between. This CDR3 has 14 amino acids. The germline V gene encodes CDR1 SGHRS and CDR2 YFSETQ.

This clone was recorded a few times. Here the CDR3 DNA reads TGCGCCAGCAGCCCCGACAGGGGGAGCACAACTAATGAAAAACTGTTTTTT. Translation: CASSPDRGSTTNEKLFF. The V and J genes are TRBV5-1 and TRBJ1-4, with 9 positions matching TRBD1. CDR1 is SGHRS and CDR2 is YFSETQ in the germline V gene. This CDR3 is built from 17 residues. The V gene end was trimmed by 4 bases and the J gene end by 0 bases; junction bases not matched to a gene: 7.

Points on this clone: At one end the junction does not follow the germline gene, possibly because of a read error. This chain connects TRBV4-1 to TRBJ1-5, with D possibly matching TRBD1 (6 bases). Germline CDR1 reads MGHRA; CDR2 reads YSYEKL. This CDR3 is 17 amino acids long. The CDR3 bases are TGCGCCAGCAGCCAAGTAGCCCTCGTCGGGGACAATCGGCCCCAGCATTTT. It codes for CASSQVALVGDNRPQHF.

J is TRBJ1-2 and V is TRBV3-1 (or the pseudogene TRBV3-2), with TRBD1 matching 8 bases. V gave up 2 bases and J gave up 1 base; unmatched junction bases: 9. The germline V gene encodes CDR1 LGHDT and CDR2 YNNKEL (reference sequence). The CDR3 totals 17 residues. As DNA, the CDR3 is TGTGCCAGCAGCCAACGGGGACAGGTCTTCGTTAACTATGGCTACACCTTC. It yields the protein CASSQRGQVFVNYGYTF.

The gene calls are TRBV25-1 and TRBJ1-6, with 7 bases identical to TRBD1. The V gene's germline CDR1 is MGHDK and CDR2 SYGVNS. The CDR3 is 14 amino acids. The V gene end was trimmed by 6 bases and the J gene end by 8 bases; junction bases not matched to a gene: 7. CDR3 amino acids: CASRDRVPYSPLHF. CDR3 nucleotide sequence: TGTGCCAGCAGAGACAGGGTCCCTTATTCACCCCTCCACTTT.

The J gene is TRBJ1-1, the V gene TRBV5-1, with D possibly matching TRBD1 (5 bases). V was pared by 2 bases and J by 3 bases, with 8 bases between. This CDR3 has 13 amino acids. The germline CDR1 and CDR2 sequences are SGHRS and YFSETQ. The CDR3 coding sequence is TGCGCCAGCAGCTTCGCCAGGGACACTGAAGCTTTCTTT. Translated, it gives CASSFARDTEAFF.

The V call is TRBV6-1, the J call TRBJ2-5; D call uncertain. Germline V lookup: CDR1 MNHNS, CDR2 SASEGT. The length of the CDR3 is 14 residues. Trimming cost V 3 bases and J 5 bases, with 13 bases left between them. CDR3 nucleotides: TGTGCCAGCAGTGATTCCCCCGGTCGGGAGACCCAGTACTTC. As protein: CASSDSPGRETQYF.